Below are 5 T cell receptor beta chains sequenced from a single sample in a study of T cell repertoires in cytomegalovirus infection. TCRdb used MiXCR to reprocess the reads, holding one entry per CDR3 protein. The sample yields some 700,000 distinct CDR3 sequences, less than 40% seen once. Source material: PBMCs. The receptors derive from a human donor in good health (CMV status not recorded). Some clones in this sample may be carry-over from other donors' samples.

CDR3 sequence: CASSQGQRNEQFF. The CDR3 region has the DNA TGTGCCAGCAGCCAAGGCCAGAGAAATGAGCAGTTCTTC. The J gene is TRBJ2-1, the V gene TRBV3-1, with D uncertain. CDR1 LGHDT and CDR2 YNNKEL come from the germline V gene (reference sequence). The CDR3 has 13 amino acids. V was shortened by 1 base and J by 7 bases, with 8 bases between the two germline ends.

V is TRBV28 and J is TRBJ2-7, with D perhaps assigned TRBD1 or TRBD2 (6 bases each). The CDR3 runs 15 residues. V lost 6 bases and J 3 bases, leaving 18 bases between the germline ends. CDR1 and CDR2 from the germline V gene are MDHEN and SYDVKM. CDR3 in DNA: TGTGCCAGCAGCCCTGCTACGGGGGCTAACTACGAGCAGTACTTC. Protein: CASSPATGANYEQYF.

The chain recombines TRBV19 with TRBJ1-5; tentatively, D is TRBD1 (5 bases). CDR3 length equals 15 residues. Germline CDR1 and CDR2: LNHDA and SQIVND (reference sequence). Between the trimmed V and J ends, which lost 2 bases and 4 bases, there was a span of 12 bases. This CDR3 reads CASSIKMGGNQPQHF. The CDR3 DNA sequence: TGTGCCAGTAGTATAAAGATGGGGGGAAATCAGCCCCAGCATTTT.

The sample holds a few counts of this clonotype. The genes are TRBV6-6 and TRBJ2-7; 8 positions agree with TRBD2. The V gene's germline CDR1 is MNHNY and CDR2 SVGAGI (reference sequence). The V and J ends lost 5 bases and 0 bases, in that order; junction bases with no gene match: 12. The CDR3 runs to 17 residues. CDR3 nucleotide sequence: TGTGCCAGCAGTATCGACGGCGGGGGGAGAAGCTCCTACGAGCAGTACTTC. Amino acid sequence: CASSIDGGGRSSYEQYF.

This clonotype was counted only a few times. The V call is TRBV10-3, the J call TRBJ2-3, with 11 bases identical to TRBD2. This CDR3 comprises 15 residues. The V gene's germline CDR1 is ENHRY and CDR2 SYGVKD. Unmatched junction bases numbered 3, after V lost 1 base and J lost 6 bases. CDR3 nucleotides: TGTGCCATCAGTGAGTTAGCGGGGGGGCCCGATACGCAGTATTTT. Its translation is CAISELAGGPDTQYF.